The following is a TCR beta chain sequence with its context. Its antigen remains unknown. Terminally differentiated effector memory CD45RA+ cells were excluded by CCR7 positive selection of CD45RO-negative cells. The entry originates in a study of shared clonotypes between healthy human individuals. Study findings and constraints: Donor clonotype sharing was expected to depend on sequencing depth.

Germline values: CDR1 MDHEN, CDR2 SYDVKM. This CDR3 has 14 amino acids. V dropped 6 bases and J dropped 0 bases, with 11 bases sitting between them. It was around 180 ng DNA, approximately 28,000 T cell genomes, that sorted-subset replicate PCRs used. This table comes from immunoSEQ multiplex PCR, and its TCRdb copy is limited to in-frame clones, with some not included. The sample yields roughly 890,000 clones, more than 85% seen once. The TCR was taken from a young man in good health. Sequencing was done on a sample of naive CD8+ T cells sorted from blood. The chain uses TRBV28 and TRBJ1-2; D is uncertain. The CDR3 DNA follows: TGTGCCAGCAGACCCCTGGATGCTAACTATGGCTACACCTTC. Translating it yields CASRPLDANYGYTF.